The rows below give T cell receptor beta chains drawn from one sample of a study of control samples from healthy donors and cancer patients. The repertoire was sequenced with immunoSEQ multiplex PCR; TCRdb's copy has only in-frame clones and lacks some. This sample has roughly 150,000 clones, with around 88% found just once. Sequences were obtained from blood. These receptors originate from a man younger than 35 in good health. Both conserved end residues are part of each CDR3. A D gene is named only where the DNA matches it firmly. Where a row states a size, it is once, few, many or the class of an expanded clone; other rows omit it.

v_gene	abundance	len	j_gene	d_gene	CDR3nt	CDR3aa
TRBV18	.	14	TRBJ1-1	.	TGTGCCAGCTCCCGTGACAGGCTGAACACTGAAGCTTTCTTT	CASSRDRLNTEAFF
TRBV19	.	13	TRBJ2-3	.	TGTGCCAGTAGTGTCCGGGACGTAGATACGCAGTATTTT	CASSVRDVDTQYF
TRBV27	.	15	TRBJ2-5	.	TGTGCCAGCAGTTACCCCCGGATCCGGGGGTCCACCCAGTACTTC	CASSYPRIRGSTQYF
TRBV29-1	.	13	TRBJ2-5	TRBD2	TGCAGCGTTTCGGGGGGAGACCAAGAGACCCAGTACTTC	CSVSGGDQETQYF
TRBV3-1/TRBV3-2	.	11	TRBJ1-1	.	TGTGCCAGGACTAAGGGGGTCGGAGCTTTCTTT	CARTKGVGAFF
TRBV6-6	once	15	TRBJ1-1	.	TGTGCCAGCAGTACTAATGAGGGCACTGGCACTGAAGCTTTCTTT	CASSTNEGTGTEAFF
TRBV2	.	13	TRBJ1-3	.	TGTGCCAGCGGGCAGATCTCTGGAAACACCATATATTTT	CASGQISGNTIYF
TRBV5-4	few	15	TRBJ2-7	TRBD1	TGTGCCAGCAGCCGTTCGGGACAGGGGGCTAACGAGCAGTACTTC	CASSRSGQGANEQYF
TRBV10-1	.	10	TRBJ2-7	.	TGCGCCAGCAACACCTACGAGCAGTACTTC	CASNTYEQYF
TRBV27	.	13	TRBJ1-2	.	TGTGCCAGCAGTTTATCGTATGGTAATGGCTACACCTTC	CASSLSYGNGYTF
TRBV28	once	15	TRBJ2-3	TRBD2	TGTGCCAGCAGTTTATGGACTAGCGGGTTAGATACGCAGTATTTT	CASSLWTSGLDTQYF
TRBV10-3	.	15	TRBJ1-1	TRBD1	TGTGCCATCAGTGGAAACGACAGGGGACACACTGAAGCTTTCTTT	CAISGNDRGHTEAFF
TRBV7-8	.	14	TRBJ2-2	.	TGTGCCAGCATTCGGGGGATGGACACCGGGGAGCTGTTTTTT	CASIRGMDTGELFF
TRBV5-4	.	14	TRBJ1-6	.	TGTGCCAGCAGCTTGGACAGGGAGAATTCACCCCTCCACTTT	CASSLDRENSPLHF
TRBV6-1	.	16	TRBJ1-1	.	TGTGCCAGCAGTGAAAGGGACGGACAGTTCGGGGCGAGGGCTTTCTTT	CASSERDGQFGARAFF
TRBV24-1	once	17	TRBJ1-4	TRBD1	TGTGCCACCAGTGACCCGGGACAGGGGACAACTAATGAAAAACTGTTTTTT	CATSDPGQGTTNEKLFF
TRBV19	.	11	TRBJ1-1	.	TGTGCCAGTACCTTCACGGGTGAAGCTTTCTTT	CASTFTGEAFF
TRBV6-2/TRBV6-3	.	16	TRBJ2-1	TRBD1	TGTGCCAGCACCCCCGCCCCCAGGGGGCTTGTGAATGAGCAGTTCTTC	CASTPAPRGLVNEQFF
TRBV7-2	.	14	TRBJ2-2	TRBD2	TGTGCCAGCATCCGGGGGGGTCGGACCGGGGAGCTGTTTTTT	CASIRGGRTGELFF
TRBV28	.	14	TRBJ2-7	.	TGTGCCAGCAGTGGGGGCGGGGTCTCCTACGAGCAGTACTTC	CASSGGGVSYEQYF
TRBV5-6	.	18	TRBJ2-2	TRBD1	TGTGCCAGCAGCCTAACTTACAGGGGGTTTCTCGGCACCGGGGAGCTGTTTTTT	CASSLTYRGFLGTGELFF
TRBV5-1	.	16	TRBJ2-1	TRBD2	TGCGCCAGCAGCTTGGAAGCGGGGGGGTTCTACAATGAGCAGTTCTTC	CASSLEAGGFYNEQFF
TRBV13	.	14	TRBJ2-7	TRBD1	TGTGCCAGCAGCTTAGGCGGGACAGGGGACGAGCAGTACTTC	CASSLGGTGDEQYF
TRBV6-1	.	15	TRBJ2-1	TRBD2	TGTGCCAGCAGGGAAGCGGGGGCTCGTGCGAATGAGCAGTTCTTC	CASREAGARANEQFF
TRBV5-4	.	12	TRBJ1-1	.	TGTGCCAGCAGCTTGGGGGATATTGAAGCTTTCTTT	CASSLGDIEAFF
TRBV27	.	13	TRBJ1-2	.	TGTGCCAGCAGTGTCACGGGGAGTTGTAGCTACACCTTC	CASSVTGSCSYTF
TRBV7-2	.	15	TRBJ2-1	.	TGTGCCAGCAGCTTAGGAGGGGGGGCCTACAATGAGCAGTTCTTC	CASSLGGGAYNEQFF
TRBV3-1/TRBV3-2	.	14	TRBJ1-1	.	TGTGCCAGCAGCCAAAACAGGGTGAACACTGAAGCTTTCTTT	CASSQNRVNTEAFF
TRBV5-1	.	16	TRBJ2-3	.	TGCGCCAGCAGCTGGGGGGCCGATACTAGCACAGATACGCAGTATTTT	CASSWGADTSTDTQYF
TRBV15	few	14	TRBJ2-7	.	TGTGCCACCAGCATAGGGACGGACTACTACGAGCAGTACTTC	CATSIGTDYYEQYF
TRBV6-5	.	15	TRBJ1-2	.	TGTGCCAGCAGTTTCCGGGTCCAACGCCAGGGAGGCTACACCTTC	CASSFRVQRQGGYTF